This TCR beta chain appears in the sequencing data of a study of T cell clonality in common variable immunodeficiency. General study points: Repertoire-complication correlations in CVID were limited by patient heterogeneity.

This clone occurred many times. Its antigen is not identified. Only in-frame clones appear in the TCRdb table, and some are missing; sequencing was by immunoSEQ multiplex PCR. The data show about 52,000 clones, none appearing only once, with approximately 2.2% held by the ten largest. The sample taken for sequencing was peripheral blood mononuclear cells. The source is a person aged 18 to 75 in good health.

The part of the CDR3 DNA that was read is TGTGCCAGTAGGAGGGGGGGCTGGAATGAG. The encoded protein is CASRRGGWNE. The whole CDR3 sequence reads CASRRGGWNEQFF. The rearrangement links TRBV19 to TRBJ2-1, with D possibly being TRBD2 (7 bases). The read ends 3 residues before the CDR3 terminus; that terminus is restored from the germline J gene. Germline loops: CDR1 LNHDA, CDR2 SQIVND (reference sequence). The V and J ends lost 6 bases and 7 bases respectively, with 13 bases between them. The CDR3 contains 13 residues.